One and the same sample provided the 8 T cell receptor beta chains below, sequenced in a study of PD-1 blockade in classical Hodgkin lymphoma. Each patient experienced a relapse that followed autologous stem cell transplantation, and brentuximab vedotin exposure varied. Researchers report purifying CD4+ T cells from thawed PBMCs by magnetic negative selection. Using immunoSEQ multiplex PCR, the repertoire was profiled, and TCRdb retains in-frame clones only, with some absent. The sample gives approximately 25,000 clones, around 83% of which show up once; less than 2% is in the top ten. Sample: CD4+ T cells from blood, taken at baseline. The receptors derive from a human donor with classical Hodgkin lymphoma.

This chain connects TRBV2 to TRBJ1-5; D is ambiguous. V was clipped by 1 base and J by 9 bases, with 10 bases between them. The CDR3 loop spans 13 amino acids. CDR1 and CDR2 (germline): SNHLY, FYNNEI. This CDR3 reads CASSEVTARPQHF. CDR3 in DNA: TGTGCCAGCAGTGAAGTTACTGCGCGGCCCCAGCATTTT.

As for this clone: Other DNA sequences of this sample code for an identical CDR3. This chain connects TRBV7-9 to TRBJ2-7; TRBD1 aligns across 7 bases. The germline CDR1 and CDR2 sequences are SEHNR and FQNEAQ (reference sequence). The CDR3 consists of 14 residues. J was trimmed by 4 bases and V by 1 base; bases with no gene match: 4. The CDR3 coding sequence is TGTGCCAGCAGCTTAGAAGGGGGCGCGTACGAGCAGTACTTC. This encodes CASSLEGGAYEQYF.

V is TRBV2 and J is TRBJ1-1, with D possibly being TRBD1 (5 bases). Per the germline V gene, CDR1 is SNHLY and CDR2 is FYNNEI. The CDR3 is 14 residues long. The V end was cut by 6 bases, the J end by 0 bases, with 11 bases between. Here the CDR3 reads CASSTRQMNTEAFF. CDR3 nucleotide sequence: TGTGCCAGCAGCACCCGACAGATGAACACTGAAGCTTTCTTT.

The chain employs TRBV7-6 and TRBJ2-3; 7 nucleotides match TRBD2. The CDR3 runs to 14 residues. Losses at the gene ends were 2 bases for V and 5 bases for J; bases not matched to a gene: 4. Germline-derived CDR1 and CDR2 are SGHVS and FNYEAQ. CDR3 in amino acids: CASSLMASGDTQYF. The CDR3 DNA is TGTGCCAGCAGCTTAATGGCTAGCGGAGATACGCAGTATTTT.

The chain joins TRBV19 to TRBJ1-6, with unresolved D. Looked up from germline, CDR1 is LNHDA and CDR2 is SQIVND (reference sequence). This CDR3 is 15 amino acids long. The V gene lost 7 bases and the J gene lost 0 bases, with 10 bases spanning the gap. CDR3 sequence (DNA): TGTGCCAGTACGAGTGGAAGCTCCTATAATTCACCCCTCCACTTT. The encoded protein is CASTSGSSYNSPLHF.

The chain has TRBV9 and TRBJ1-4, with 9 nucleotides matching TRBD1. CDR3 length equals 14 residues. V lost 6 bases and J lost 8; bases outside the gene matches: 8. CDR1 and CDR2 (germline): SGDLS, YYNGEE. CDR3 sequence: CASNPGTGSEKLFF. The CDR3, as DNA: TGTGCCAGCAACCCCGGGACAGGGTCGGAAAAACTGTTTTTT.

This chain connects TRBV6-1 to TRBJ1-2; 9 bases are a match to TRBD1. Germline loops: CDR1 MNHNS, CDR2 SASEGT. With 8 bases clipped from V and 3 bases from J, the junction kept 10 bases outside the gene matches. The CDR3 sequence is 15 residues long. DNA for the CDR3: TGTGCCAGCCAAACGGGACAGGGCGCTTACTATGGCTACACCTTC. It is translated as CASQTGQGAYYGYTF.

This chain joins TRBV5-1 and TRBJ1-2; a possible D gene is TRBD1 (5 bases). The CDR3 length is 15 residues. Between the trimmed V and J ends, which lost 4 bases and 1 base, there was a span of 14 bases. In germline, CDR1 is SGHRS, CDR2 YFSETQ. The CDR3 DNA sequence: TGCGCCAGCAGCGGGGCGGGGGGACTTAACTATGGCTACACCTTC. It specifies CASSGAGGLNYGYTF.